This T cell receptor (beta chain) was recorded in a study of vaccination and CD4 T cells after COVID-19. The wider study: The study collected post-vaccine samples a median 72 days after dose two, with a range of 14 to 241.

Remarks on this clonotype: Its cognate antigen is unknown.

Described treatment: roughly 10-day PBMC culture with coronavirus spike peptide pools or control peptides (ViraFEST assay). V lost 4 bases to trimming and J lost 4 bases; unmatched junction nucleotides: 7. The CDR3 runs to 13 residues. Germline CDR1 reads DFQATT; CDR2 reads SNEGSKA (reference sequence). The Oncomine TCR Beta short-read assay was what sequenced the DNA obtained from cultured CD4+ T cells. TCRdb redid the calling of the PCR reads with MiXCR, one entry per CDR3 protein. The sample lists 28,000 or so distinct CDR3 sequences; 64% were seen once. This chain joins TRBV20-1 and TRBJ2-7; 7 nucleotides align to TRBD2. The sequencing input was CD4+ T cells from blood, cultured in vitro. This TCR came from a human donor who had recovered from COVID-19. The CDR3 here is CSATGLPRYEQYF. The CDR3 DNA follows: TGCAGTGCTACGGGACTACCAAGATACGAGCAGTACTTC.